The entry that follows covers one T cell receptor beta chain sequence. This entry belongs to a study of blood T cell repertoires in COVID-19. Looking at the study overall: Acute and convalescent COVID-19 samples came from the United States, Italy and Spain.

Assay used: immunoSEQ multiplex PCR; TCRdb lists only in-frame clones, some missing. The sample lists roughly 230,000 clones; about 88% were seen once. The V segment lost 5 bases and the J segment 1 base; nucleotides outside the gene matches: 7. The length of the CDR3 is 15 residues. Germline V gene lookup returns CDR1 SGHAT and CDR2 FQNNGV. The source is a man between 65 and 79 years old with acute or convalescent COVID-19. The rearrangement uses TRBV11-2 and TRBJ2-7; 8 nucleotides match TRBD2. Sequencing input: peripheral blood. For the CDR3, the DNA is TGTGCCAGCAGCCAAGTGCCTAGCGGGTCCTACGAGCAGTACTTC. This sequence encodes CASSQVPSGSYEQYF.